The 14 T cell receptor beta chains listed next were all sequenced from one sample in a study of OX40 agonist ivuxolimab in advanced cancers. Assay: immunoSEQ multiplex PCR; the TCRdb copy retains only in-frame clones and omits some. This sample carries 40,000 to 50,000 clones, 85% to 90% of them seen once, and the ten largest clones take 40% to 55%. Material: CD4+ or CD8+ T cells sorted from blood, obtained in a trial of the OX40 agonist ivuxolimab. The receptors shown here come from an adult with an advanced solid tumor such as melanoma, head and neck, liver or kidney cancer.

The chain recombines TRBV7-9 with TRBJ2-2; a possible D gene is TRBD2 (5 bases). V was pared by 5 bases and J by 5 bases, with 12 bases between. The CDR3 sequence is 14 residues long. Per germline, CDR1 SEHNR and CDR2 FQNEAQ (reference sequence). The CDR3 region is CASSRSGVTGELFF. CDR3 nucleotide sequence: TGTGCCAGCAGCCGATCCGGGGTTACCGGGGAGCTGTTTTTT.

CDR3 residues: CASSLTESTDTQYF. DNA of the CDR3: TGCGCCAGCAGCTTAACAGAATCCACAGATACGCAGTATTTT. This chain uses TRBV5-1 with TRBJ2-3; D gene unclear. CDR1 and CDR2 (germline): SGHRS, YFSETQ. V was pared by 2 bases and J by 2 bases, with 9 bases between. The CDR3 runs to 14 residues.

CDR3 sequence reads: CASSGQTYEQYF. The CDR3 DNA reads as TGTGCCAGCAGCGGACAGACCTACGAGCAGTACTTC. The genes are TRBV9 and TRBJ2-7; perhaps TRBD1 as D (5 bases). V lost 3 bases and J lost 2, with 6 bases in between. Per germline, CDR1 SGDLS and CDR2 YYNGEE. The CDR3 extends over 12 amino acids. Complete variable domain (other parts from reference TRBV9 and TRBJ2-7): DSGVTQTPKHLITATGQRVTLRCSPRSGDLSVYWYQQSLDQGLQFLIQYYNGEERAKGNILERFSAQQFPDLHSELNLSSLELGDSALYFCASSGQTYEQYFGPGTRLTVT.

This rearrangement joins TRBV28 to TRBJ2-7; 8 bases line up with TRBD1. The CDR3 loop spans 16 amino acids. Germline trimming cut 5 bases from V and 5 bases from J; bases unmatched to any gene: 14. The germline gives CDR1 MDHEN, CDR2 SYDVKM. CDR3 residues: CASSLPPDRVSNEQYF. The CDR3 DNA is TGTGCCAGCAGTCTCCCCCCGGACAGGGTGTCGAACGAGCAGTACTTC.

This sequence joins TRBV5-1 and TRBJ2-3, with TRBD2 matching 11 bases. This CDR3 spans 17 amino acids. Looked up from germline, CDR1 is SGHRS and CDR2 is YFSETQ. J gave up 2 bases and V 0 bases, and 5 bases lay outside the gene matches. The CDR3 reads CASSLDFSGGVTDTQYF. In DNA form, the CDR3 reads TGCGCCAGCAGCTTGGATTTTAGCGGGGGGGTCACAGATACGCAGTATTTT.

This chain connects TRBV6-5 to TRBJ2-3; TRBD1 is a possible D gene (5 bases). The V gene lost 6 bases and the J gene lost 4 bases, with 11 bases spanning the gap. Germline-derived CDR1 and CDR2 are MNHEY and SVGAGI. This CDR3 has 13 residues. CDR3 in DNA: TGTGCCAGCAGCCGAGACAGCCCAGATACGCAGTATTTT. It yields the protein CASSRDSPDTQYF.

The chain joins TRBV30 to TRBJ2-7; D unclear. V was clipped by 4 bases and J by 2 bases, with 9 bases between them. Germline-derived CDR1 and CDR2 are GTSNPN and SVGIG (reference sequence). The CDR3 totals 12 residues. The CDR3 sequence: CAWNYNTYEQYF. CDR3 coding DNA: TGTGCCTGGAACTACAACACCTACGAGCAGTACTTC.

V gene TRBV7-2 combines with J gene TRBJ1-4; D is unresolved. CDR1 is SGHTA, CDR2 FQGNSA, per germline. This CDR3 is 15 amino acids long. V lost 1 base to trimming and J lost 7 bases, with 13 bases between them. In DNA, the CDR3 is TGTGCCAGCAGCTTAGTTGTTGCTATGGCTGAAAAACTGTTTTTT. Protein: CASSLVVAMAEKLFF.

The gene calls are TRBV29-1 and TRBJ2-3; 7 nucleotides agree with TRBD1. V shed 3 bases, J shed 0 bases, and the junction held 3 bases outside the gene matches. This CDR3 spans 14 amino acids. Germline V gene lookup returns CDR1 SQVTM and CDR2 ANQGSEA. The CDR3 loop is CSVDGDRSTDTQYF. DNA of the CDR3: TGCAGCGTTGATGGGGACAGAAGCACAGATACGCAGTATTTT.

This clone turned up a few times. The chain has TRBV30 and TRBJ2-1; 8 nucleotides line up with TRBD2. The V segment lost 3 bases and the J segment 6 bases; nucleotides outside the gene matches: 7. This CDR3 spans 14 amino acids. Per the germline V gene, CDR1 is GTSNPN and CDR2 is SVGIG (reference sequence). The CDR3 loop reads CAWRGLETSNEQFF. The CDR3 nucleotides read TGTGCCTGGAGGGGACTAGAAACCTCCAATGAGCAGTTCTTC.

The CDR3 sequence is CASSPYGATPEQFF. The CDR3 DNA sequence: TGTGCCAGCTCACCATATGGGGCGACCCCCGAGCAGTTCTTC. V is TRBV18 and J is TRBJ2-1; possibly TRBD1 for D (5 bases). V was shortened by 2 bases and J by 10 bases, with 15 bases between the two germline ends. Germline CDR1 KGHSH, CDR2 LQKENI. This CDR3 contains 14 residues.

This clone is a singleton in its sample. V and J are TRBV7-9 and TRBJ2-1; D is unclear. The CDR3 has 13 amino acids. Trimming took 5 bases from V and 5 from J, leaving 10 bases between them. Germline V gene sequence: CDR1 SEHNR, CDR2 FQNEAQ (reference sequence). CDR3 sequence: CASSPKGNNEQFF. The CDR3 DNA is TGTGCCAGCAGCCCAAAGGGAAACAATGAGCAGTTCTTC.

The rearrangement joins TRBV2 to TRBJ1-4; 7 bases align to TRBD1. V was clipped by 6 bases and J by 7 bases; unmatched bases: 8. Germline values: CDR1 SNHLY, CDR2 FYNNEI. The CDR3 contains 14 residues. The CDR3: CASREQGYSEKLFF. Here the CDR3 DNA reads TGTGCCAGCAGGGAACAGGGGTACAGTGAAAAACTGTTTTTT.

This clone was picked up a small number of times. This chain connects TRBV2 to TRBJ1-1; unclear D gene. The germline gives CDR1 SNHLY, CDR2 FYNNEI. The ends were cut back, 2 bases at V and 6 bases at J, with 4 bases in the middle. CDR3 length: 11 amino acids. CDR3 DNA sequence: TGTGCCAGCAGTGAATGGGCTGAAGCTTTCTTT. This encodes CASSEWAEAFF.